The entry below gives a single TCR beta chain sequence along with its context. Per the original methods: For nucleated cells, counts were estimated from reference gene primer amplification. Here immunoSEQ multiplex PCR was the method, and the copy in TCRdb shows in-frame clones only, minus some. V and J calls and clone size are given by that table; D and trimming were obtained from the DNA. The sample yields 210,000 or so clones, 80% seen once. This record belongs to a study of blood T cell repertoires in COVID-19. The wider study: Samples representing acute and convalescent COVID-19 were sourced from the United States, Italy and Spain.

Per the germline V gene, CDR1 is GTSNPN and CDR2 is SVGIG (reference sequence). V dropped 0 bases and J dropped 10 bases, with 9 bases sitting between them. The CDR3 length is 11 residues. Participant-reported clinical history was the basis for cohort assignment. The receptor comes from a man aged 25 to 40 with acute COVID-19. The sequencing input was PBMCs or T cells enriched from blood (not recorded which). The chain couples TRBV30 to TRBJ1-1, with D perhaps TRBD1 (5 bases). CDR3 protein: CAWSVSGVAFF. The CDR3 nucleotides are TGTGCCTGGAGTGTCTCGGGGGTAGCTTTCTTT.